The 10 T cell receptor beta chains in this list originate from one sample, sequenced in a study of shared clonotypes between healthy human individuals. Naive CD8 cells, CD45RO-negative and positively selected for CCR7, excluded terminally differentiated effector memory CD45RA+ cells. The assay was immunoSEQ multiplex PCR, and TCRdb's table has in-frame clones only and misses some. The sample consists of a few hundred thousand clones, just under 97% of them appearing once. Material: naive CD8+ T cells sorted from blood. These receptors came from a woman in her 30s in good health.

The rearrangement links TRBV6-1 to TRBJ2-7; the D is unclear. Trimming took off 0 bases at V and 3 bases at J, with 9 bases between the two ends. The CDR3 runs to 14 residues. Germline V lookup: CDR1 MNHNS, CDR2 SASEGT. CDR3 sequence (DNA): TGTGCCAGCAGTGAAGCGGTTGGGTTCTACGAGCAGTACTTC. Translating it yields CASSEAVGFYEQYF.

Concerning this clone itself: Other DNA sequences in this specimen translate into the identical CDR3. The rearrangement links TRBV4-1 to TRBJ1-1, with D possibly being TRBD1 (5 bases). V was trimmed by 1 base and J by 1 base, leaving 7 bases between them. CDR1 and CDR2 (germline): MGHRA, YSYEKL. This CDR3 has 14 residues. The CDR3 sequence: CASSQVGENTEAFF. CDR3 nucleotide sequence: TGCGCCAGCAGCCAAGTGGGGGAGAACACTGAAGCTTTCTTT.

J is TRBJ2-7 and V is TRBV29-1; perhaps TRBD2 as D (5 bases). This CDR3 comprises 11 residues. The germline CDR1 and CDR2 sequences are SQVTM and ANQGSEA. V was trimmed by 5 bases and J by 5 bases, leaving 10 bases between them. The CDR3 loop reads CSVQRADEQYF. The CDR3 DNA follows: TGCAGCGTTCAGAGGGCTGACGAGCAGTACTTC.

The rearrangement uses TRBV14 and TRBJ2-1; TRBD2 agrees at 13 bases. Trimming at V came to 11 bases and at J to 6 bases, leaving 7 bases not matched to a gene. Germline assignment: CDR1 SGHDN and CDR2 FVKESK. The CDR3 is 14 residues long. The CDR3 spells CASRTSGRPNEQFF. In DNA form, the CDR3 reads TGTGCCTCCCGGACTAGCGGGAGACCCAATGAGCAGTTCTTC.

The chain links TRBV9 to TRBJ1-1; D possibly corresponds to TRBD1 (5 bases). The CDR3 runs to 12 residues. The germline V and J ends were trimmed by 3 bases and 8 bases, with 11 bases remaining between them. Germline lookup yields CDR1 SGDLS and CDR2 YYNGEE. The CDR3 DNA reads as TGTGCCAGCAGCGGCGACAGTTCCGAAGCTTTCTTT. It yields the protein CASSGDSSEAFF.

The chain has TRBV28 and TRBJ2-2, with unresolved D. CDR3 length: 16 residues. In germline, CDR1 is MDHEN, CDR2 SYDVKM. Trimming took off 1 base at V and 0 bases at J, with 9 bases between the two ends. Here the CDR3 reads CASSLLAATNTGELFF. The CDR3 DNA reads as TGTGCCAGCAGTTTATTAGCAGCAACGAACACCGGGGAGCTGTTTTTT.

The CDR3 sequence is CASRFGTSTYNEQFF. CDR3 coding DNA: TGTGCCAGCAGATTCGGGACTAGCACTTACAATGAGCAGTTCTTC. This chain connects TRBV28 to TRBJ2-1; 9 nucleotides line up with TRBD2. This CDR3 has 15 residues. With V trimmed by 6 bases and J by 4 bases, 7 bases remained unmatched. Germline values: CDR1 MDHEN, CDR2 SYDVKM.

This clone came up once. DNA of the CDR3: TGTGCCAGCAGTATGCAGACATCCCTTAGGCTCGACACTGAAGCTTTCTTT. Its translation: CASSMQTSLRLDTEAFF. The chain links TRBV28 to TRBJ1-1; no definite D call. Deletions cut 5 bases from V and 3 bases from J, with 22 bases between. The germline V gene encodes CDR1 MDHEN and CDR2 SYDVKM. CDR3 size: 17 residues.

The chain uses TRBV7-9 and TRBJ2-3; D perhaps matches TRBD2 (7 bases). Germline V gene data show CDR1 as SEHNR and CDR2 as FQNEAQ (reference sequence). The V end was cut by 5 bases, the J end by 2 bases, with 23 bases between. The CDR3 contains 18 residues. CDR3 sequence: CASSPPDWGGIDTDTQYF. The CDR3 bases are TGTGCCAGCAGCCCCCCTGATTGGGGGGGCATAGACACAGATACGCAGTATTTT.

The chain links TRBV6-1 to TRBJ2-7, with 10 bases identical to TRBD2. Germline V gives CDR1 MNHNS, CDR2 SASEGT. V lost 1 base, J lost 4 bases, and 10 bases stayed unmatched. The length of the CDR3 is 17 residues. CDR3 loop: CASSEGPGLAGGYEQYF. In nucleotides, the CDR3 is TGTGCCAGCAGTGAAGGCCCTGGGTTAGCGGGAGGTTACGAGCAGTACTTC.